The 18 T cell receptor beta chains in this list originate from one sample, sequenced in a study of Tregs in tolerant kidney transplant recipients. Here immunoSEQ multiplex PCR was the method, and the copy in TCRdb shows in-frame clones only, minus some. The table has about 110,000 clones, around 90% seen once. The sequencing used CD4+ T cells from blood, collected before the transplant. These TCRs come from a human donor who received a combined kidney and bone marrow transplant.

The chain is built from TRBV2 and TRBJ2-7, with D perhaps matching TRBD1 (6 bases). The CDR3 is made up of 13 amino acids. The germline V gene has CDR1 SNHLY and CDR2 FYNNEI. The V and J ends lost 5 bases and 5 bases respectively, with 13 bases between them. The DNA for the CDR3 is TGTGCCAGCAGTCGAAACCCAGGGGACGAGCAGTACTTC. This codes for CASSRNPGDEQYF.

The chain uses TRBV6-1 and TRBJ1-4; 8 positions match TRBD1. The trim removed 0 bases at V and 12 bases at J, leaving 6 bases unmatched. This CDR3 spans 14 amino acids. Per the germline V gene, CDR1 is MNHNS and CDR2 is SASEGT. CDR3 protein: CASSEAKMGQELFF. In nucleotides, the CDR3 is TGTGCCAGCAGTGAAGCAAAAATGGGACAGGAACTGTTTTTT.

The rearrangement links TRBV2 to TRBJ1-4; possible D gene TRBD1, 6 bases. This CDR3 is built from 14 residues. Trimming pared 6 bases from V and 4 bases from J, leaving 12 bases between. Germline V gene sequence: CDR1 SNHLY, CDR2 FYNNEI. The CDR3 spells CASSTGFNNEKLFF. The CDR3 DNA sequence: TGTGCCAGCAGCACAGGGTTTAATAATGAAAAACTGTTTTTT.

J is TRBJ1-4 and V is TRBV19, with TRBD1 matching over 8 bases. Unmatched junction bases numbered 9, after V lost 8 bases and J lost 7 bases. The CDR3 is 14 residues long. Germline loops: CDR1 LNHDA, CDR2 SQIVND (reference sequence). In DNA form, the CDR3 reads TGTGCCAGTCTACCAGGGGGCGGGGTTGAAAAACTGTTTTTT. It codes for CASLPGGGVEKLFF.

The CDR3 reads CASSLDLGQGKNIQYF. The CDR3 region has the DNA TGCGCCAGCAGCTTGGATCTAGGACAGGGGAAAAACATTCAGTACTTC. The V call is TRBV5-1, the J call TRBJ2-4; 9 nucleotides agree with TRBD1. Germline-derived CDR1 and CDR2 are SGHRS and YFSETQ. This CDR3 has 16 amino acids. Trimming removed 0 bases from V and 4 bases from J; junction bases left unmatched: 5.

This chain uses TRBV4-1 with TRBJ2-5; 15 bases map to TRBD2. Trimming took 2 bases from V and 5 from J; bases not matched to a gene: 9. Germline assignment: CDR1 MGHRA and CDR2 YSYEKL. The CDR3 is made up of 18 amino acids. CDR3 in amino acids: CASSQPGLAGGLGETQYF. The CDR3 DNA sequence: TGCGCCAGCAGCCAACCCGGACTAGCGGGGGGGCTAGGGGAGACCCAGTACTTC.

CDR3 sequence (DNA): TGTGCCAGCAGCTTCAGGGACAGCCCCTACGAGCAGTACTTC. Amino acids: CASSFRDSPYEQYF. This chain joins TRBV11-2 and TRBJ2-7; 7 bases line up with TRBD1. Germline loops: CDR1 SGHAT, CDR2 FQNNGV. The length of the CDR3 is 14 residues. V shed 3 bases and J 2 bases; nucleotides not matched to a gene: 4.

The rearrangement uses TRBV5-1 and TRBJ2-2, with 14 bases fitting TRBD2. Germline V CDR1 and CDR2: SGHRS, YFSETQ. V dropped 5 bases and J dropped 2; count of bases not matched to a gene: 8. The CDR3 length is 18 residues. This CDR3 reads CASRPGLAGGYNTGELFF. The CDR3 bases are TGCGCCAGCAGACCTGGACTAGCGGGGGGCTATAACACCGGGGAGCTGTTTTTT.

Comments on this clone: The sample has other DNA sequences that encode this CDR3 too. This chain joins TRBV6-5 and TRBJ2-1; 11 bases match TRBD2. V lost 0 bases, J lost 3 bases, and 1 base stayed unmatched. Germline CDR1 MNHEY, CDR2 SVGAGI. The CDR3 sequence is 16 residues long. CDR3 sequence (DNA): TGTGCCAGCAGTTACTCCGGGACTAGCGGCTACAATGAGCAGTTCTTC. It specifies CASSYSGTSGYNEQFF.

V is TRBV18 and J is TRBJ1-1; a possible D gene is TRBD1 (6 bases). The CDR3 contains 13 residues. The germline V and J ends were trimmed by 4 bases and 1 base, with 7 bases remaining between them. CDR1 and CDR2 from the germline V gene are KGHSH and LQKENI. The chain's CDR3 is CASSRDTNTEAFF. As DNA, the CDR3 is TGTGCCAGCTCACGGGACACGAACACTGAAGCTTTCTTT.

CDR3 sequence: CASSLLPGQQSGYTF. The CDR3 DNA sequence: TGTGCCAGCAGCTTGCTGCCGGGACAGCAGTCTGGCTACACCTTC. The chain carries TRBV11-2 and TRBJ1-2; 7 bases are shared with TRBD1. J was trimmed by 7 bases and V by 3 bases; bases with no gene match: 11. This CDR3 comprises 15 residues. CDR1 SGHAT and CDR2 FQNNGV come from the germline V gene.

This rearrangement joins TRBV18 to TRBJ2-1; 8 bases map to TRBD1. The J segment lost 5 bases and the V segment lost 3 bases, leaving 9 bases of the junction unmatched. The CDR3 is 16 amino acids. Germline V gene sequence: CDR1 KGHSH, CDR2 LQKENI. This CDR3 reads CASSPRTGKADNEQFF. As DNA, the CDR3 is TGTGCCAGCTCACCCCGGACAGGGAAGGCAGACAATGAGCAGTTCTTC.

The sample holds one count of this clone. The DNA of the CDR3 is TGCGCCAGCAGCGCCCTATGGACTAGCGGGGGGGAGACCCAGTACTTC. Residues: CASSALWTSGGETQYF. The rearrangement uses TRBV5-1 and TRBJ2-5; 14 nucleotides match TRBD2. Germline V lookup: CDR1 SGHRS, CDR2 YFSETQ. The CDR3 covers 16 residues. V lost 4 bases to trimming and J lost 5 bases; unmatched junction nucleotides: 7.

The CDR3 spells CSVKGSWNTGELFF. In DNA, the CDR3 is TGCAGCGTAAAGGGGTCCTGGAACACCGGGGAGCTGTTTTTT. V is TRBV29-1 and J is TRBJ2-2; tentative D call: TRBD1 (5 bases). Trimming shortened V by 6 bases and J by 1 base, and 12 bases separated the two germline ends. From germline, CDR1 is SQVTM and CDR2 ANQGSEA. The CDR3 sequence is 14 residues long.

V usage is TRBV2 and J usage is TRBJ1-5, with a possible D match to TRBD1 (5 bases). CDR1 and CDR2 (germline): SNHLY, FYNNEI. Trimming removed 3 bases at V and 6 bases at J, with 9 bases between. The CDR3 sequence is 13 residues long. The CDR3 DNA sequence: TGTGCCAGCAGTGAGTCAGGGCTTCAGCCCCAGCATTTT. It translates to CASSESGLQPQHF.

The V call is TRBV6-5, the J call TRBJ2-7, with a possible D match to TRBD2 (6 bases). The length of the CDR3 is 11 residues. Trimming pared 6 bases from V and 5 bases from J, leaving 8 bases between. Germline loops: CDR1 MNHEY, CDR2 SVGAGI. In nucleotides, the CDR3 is TGTGCCAGCAGCGGAGGGAACGAGCAGTACTTC. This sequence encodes CASSGGNEQYF.

The CDR3 loop reads CASSSAQGLGSPLHF. In DNA, the CDR3 is TGTGCCAGCAGTTCCGCCCAGGGATTAGGCTCACCCCTCCACTTT. V and J are TRBV6-5 and TRBJ1-6, with D maybe TRBD1 (5 bases). The germline CDR1 and CDR2 sequences are MNHEY and SVGAGI. This CDR3 has 15 amino acids. Trimming removed 4 bases from V and 10 bases from J, with 17 bases in between.

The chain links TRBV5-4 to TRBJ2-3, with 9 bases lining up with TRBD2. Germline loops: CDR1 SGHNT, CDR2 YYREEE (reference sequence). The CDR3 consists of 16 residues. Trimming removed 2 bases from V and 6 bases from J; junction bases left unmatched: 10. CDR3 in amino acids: CASSFQRGASQDTQYF. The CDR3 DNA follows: TGTGCCAGCAGCTTCCAGCGGGGGGCTTCACAGGATACGCAGTATTTT.